This T cell receptor beta chain comes out of a study of T cells expressing NK-cell markers. Study-level results: In four donors, dominant clonotypes made up about 28.3-65% of CD3+CD56-NKG2C+ cells.

CDR3 length: 13 residues. From germline, CDR1 is GTSNPN and CDR2 SVGIG (reference sequence). Of note for this clonotype: Its specificity is not known.

Researchers built TCR beta cDNA using 5'RACE template switching with UMIs. TCRdb reprocessed the 5' RACE reads and reports one entry per CDR3 protein, with no DNA. In all, the sample yields tens of thousands of distinct CDR3 sequences. The chain recombines TRBV30 with TRBJ2-2; TCRdb's D gene call, TRBD1, goes unchecked for lack of DNA. The sample was blood T cells: a sorted CD56 or NKG2C T cell subset, CD4+ or CD8+ T cells, or bulk PBMC T cells (not recorded which). This TCR came from a woman between 18 and 69 years old in good health. CDR3 amino acids: CALSRDNTGELFF.